This TCR beta chain is from a study of T cell changes during pregnancy in multiple sclerosis. Libraries were prepared by immunoSEQ multiplex PCR; TCRdb keeps only in-frame clonotypes and omits some of them. The sample records 35,000 to 55,000 clones, about 94% being singletons. The sample in question was CD8+ T cells from peripheral blood mononuclear cells, obtained after pregnancy. The source is a female donor with multiple sclerosis, enrolled in a pregnancy study.

The CDR3 DNA follows: TGTGCCAGCAGCCAAGCTCCGGGACAGTACAATGAGCAGTTCTTC. This encodes CASSQAPGQYNEQFF. V is TRBV4-2 and J is TRBJ2-1; 7 bases line up with TRBD1. Germline CDR1 and CDR2: LGHNA and YNFKEQ. The CDR3 has 15 amino acids. V lost 1 base and J lost 4; bases outside the gene matches: 4.